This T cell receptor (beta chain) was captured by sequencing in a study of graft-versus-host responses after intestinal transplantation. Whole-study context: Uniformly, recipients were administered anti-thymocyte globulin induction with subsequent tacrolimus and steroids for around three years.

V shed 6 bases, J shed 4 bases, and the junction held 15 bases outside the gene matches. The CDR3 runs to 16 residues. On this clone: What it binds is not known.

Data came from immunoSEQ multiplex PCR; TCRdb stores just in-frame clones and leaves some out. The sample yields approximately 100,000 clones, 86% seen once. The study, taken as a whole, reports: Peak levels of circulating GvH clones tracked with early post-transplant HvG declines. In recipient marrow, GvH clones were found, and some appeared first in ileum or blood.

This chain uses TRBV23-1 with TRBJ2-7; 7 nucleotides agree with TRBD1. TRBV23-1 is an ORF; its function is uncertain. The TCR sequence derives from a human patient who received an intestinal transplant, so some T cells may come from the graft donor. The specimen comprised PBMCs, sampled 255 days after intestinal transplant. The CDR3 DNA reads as TGCGCCAGCAGCCAACCCAGACAGGGCAAGCGGTACGAGCAGTACTTC. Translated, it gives CASSQPRQGKRYEQYF.